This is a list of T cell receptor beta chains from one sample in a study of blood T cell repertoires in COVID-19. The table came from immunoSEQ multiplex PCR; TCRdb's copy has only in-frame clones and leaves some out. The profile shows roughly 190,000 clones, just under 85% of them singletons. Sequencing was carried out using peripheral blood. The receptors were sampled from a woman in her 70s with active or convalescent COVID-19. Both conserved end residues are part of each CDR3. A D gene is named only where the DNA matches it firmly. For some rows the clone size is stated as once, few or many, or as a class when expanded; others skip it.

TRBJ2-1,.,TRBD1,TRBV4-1,TGCGCCAGCAGCCAAGAGTGGACAGGGAATGGAGATGAGCAGTTCTTC,CASSQEWTGNGDEQFF
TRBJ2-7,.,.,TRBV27,TGTGCCAGCAGTTTGACAGAGTCCTACGAGCAGTACTTC,CASSLTESYEQYF
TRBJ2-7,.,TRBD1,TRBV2,TGTGCCAGCAGGCCCCCGGGACAGATTCCCTACGAGCAGTACTTC,CASRPPGQIPYEQYF
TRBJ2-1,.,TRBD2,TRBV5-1,TGCGCCAGCAGCTCCGGAGCGGGAGACAATGAGCAGTTCTTC,CASSSGAGDNEQFF
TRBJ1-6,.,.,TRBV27,TGTGCCAGCAGTTTCTCGCAGGGCTCCTATAATTCACCCCTCCACTTT,CASSFSQGSYNSPLHF
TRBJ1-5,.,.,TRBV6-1,TGTGCCAGCAGTGAAGTAATGGGGGCAAAGAATCAGCCCCAGCATTTT,CASSEVMGAKNQPQHF
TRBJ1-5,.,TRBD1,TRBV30,TGTGCCTGGAGTGCAGACAGGGTCAATCAGCCCCAGCATTTT,CAWSADRVNQPQHF
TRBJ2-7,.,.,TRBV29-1,TGCAGCGTTGGGATTACAGGGACCGAGCAGTACTTC,CSVGITGTEQYF
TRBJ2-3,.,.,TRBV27,TGTGCCAGCAGTTCACAGGCAGGCCTTAGCACAGATACGCAGTATTTT,CASSSQAGLSTDTQYF
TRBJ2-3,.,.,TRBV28,TGTGCCAGCAGTGCGGGGAGAGGTGGGAGGCGTAGCACAGATACGCAGTATTTT,CASSAGRGGRRSTDTQYF
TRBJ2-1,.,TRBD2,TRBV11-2,TGTGCCAGCAGCTTTAGCGGGAGGAAGGACAATGAGCAGTTCTTC,CASSFSGRKDNEQFF
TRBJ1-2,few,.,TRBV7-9,TGTGCCAGCAGCTTAGGGTATGAGGGAACCTTC,CASSLGYEGTF
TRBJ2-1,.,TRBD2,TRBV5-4,TGTGCCAGCAGCTTGGTGGGACTAGCGGGAGCGCGTGAGCAGTTCTTC,CASSLVGLAGAREQFF
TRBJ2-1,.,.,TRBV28,TGTGCCAGCAGTTCTAACTACAATGAGCAGTTCTTC,CASSSNYNEQFF
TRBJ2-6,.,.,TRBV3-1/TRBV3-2,TGTGCCAGCAGCCATCGAGGAGGCACTGGGGCCAACGTCCTGACTTTC,CASSHRGGTGANVLTF
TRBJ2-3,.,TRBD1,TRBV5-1,TGCGCCAGCAGCTTGTCAGGGGGCGGCACAGATACGCAGTATTTT,CASSLSGGGTDTQYF
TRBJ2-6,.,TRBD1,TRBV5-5,TGTGCCAGCAGCCCAATGGACAGGGGCCTAGGAGGGGCCAACGTCCTGACTTTC,CASSPMDRGLGGANVLTF
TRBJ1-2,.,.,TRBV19,TGTGCCAGTAGTATTCGGGAAGCTGGCTACACCTTC,CASSIREAGYTF
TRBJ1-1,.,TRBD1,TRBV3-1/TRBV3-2,TGTGCCAGCAGCCGAGCCGGGACAGTCGAAGCTTTCTTT,CASSRAGTVEAFF
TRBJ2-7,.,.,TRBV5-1,TGCGCCAGCAGCTTGGTCGTTAGCCCCTACGAGCAGTACTTC,CASSLVVSPYEQYF
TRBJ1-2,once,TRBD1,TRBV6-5,TGTGCCAGCAGCCGAGGCGGGACAGGCTTCTATGGCTACACCTTC,CASSRGGTGFYGYTF
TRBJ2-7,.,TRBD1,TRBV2,TGTGCCAGCAGACCCCGGGGGACAGGAGTGTACGAGCAGTACTTC,CASRPRGTGVYEQYF
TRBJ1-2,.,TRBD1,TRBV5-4,TGTGCCAGCAGCGACAGGGGTTGGGACTATGGCTACACCTTC,CASSDRGWDYGYTF